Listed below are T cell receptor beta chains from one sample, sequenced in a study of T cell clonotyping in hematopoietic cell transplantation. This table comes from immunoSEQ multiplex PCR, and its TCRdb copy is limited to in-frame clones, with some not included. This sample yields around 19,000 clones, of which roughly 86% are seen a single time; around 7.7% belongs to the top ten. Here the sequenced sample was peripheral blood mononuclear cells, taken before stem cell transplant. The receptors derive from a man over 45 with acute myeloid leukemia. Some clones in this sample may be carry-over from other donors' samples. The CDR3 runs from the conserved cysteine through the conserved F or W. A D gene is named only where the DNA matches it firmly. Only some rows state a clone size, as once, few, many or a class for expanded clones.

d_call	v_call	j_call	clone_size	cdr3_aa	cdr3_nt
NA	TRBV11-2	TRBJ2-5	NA	CASSFQGQETQYF	TGTGCCAGCAGCTTCCAAGGGCAAGAGACCCAGTACTTC
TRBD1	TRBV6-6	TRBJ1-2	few	CASSFLQGEYGYTF	TGTGCCAGCAGTTTCCTACAGGGGGAGTATGGCTACACCTTC
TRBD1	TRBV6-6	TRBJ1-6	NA	CASSQDRVWNSPLHF	TGTGCCAGCAGCCAGGACAGGGTATGGAATTCACCCCTCCACTTT
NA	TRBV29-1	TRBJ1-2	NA	CSVERGRGYGYTF	TGCAGCGTTGAAAGAGGGCGCGGCTATGGCTACACCTTC
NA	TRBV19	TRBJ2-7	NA	CASSRGGGEQYF	TGTGCCAGTAGTAGGGGTGGAGGTGAGCAGTACTTC
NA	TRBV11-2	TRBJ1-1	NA	CASSRGGAFF	TGTGCCAGCAGCCGGGGGGGGGCTTTCTTT
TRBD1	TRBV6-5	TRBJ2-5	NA	CASSKGQGITQYF	TGTGCCAGCAGCAAAGGACAGGGTATTACCCAGTACTTC
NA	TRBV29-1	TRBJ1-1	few	CSVAGTQRGEAFF	TGCAGCGTGGCCGGGACTCAGAGAGGTGAAGCTTTCTTT
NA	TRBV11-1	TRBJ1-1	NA	CASSLGPGVTGTEAFF	TGTGCCAGCAGCTTAGGCCCAGGGGTTACAGGCACTGAAGCTTTCTTT
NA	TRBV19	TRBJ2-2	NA	CASSMGGGELFF	TGTGCCAGTAGTATGGGAGGCGGGGAGCTGTTTTTT
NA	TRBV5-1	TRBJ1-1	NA	CASSLLGGGVGGTEAFF	TGCGCCAGCAGCCTACTAGGCGGGGGGGTTGGTGGCACTGAAGCTTTCTTT
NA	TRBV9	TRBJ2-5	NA	CASSEGQGETQYF	TGTGCCAGCAGCGAGGGACAAGGGGAGACCCAGTACTTC
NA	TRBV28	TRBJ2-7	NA	CASSPDYYEQYF	TGTGCCAGCAGTCCGGACTACTACGAGCAGTACTTC
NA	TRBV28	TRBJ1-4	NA	CASRGSDRVNEKLFF	TGTGCCAGCAGGGGGTCAGATCGGGTTAATGAAAAACTGTTTTTT
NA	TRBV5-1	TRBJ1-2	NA	CASSLELATSNYGYTF	TGCGCCAGCAGCTTGGAGCTCGCTACATCTAACTATGGCTACACCTTC
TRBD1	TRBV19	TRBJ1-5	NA	CASSSGTGWNQPQHF	TGTGCCAGTAGTTCAGGGACAGGGTGGAATCAGCCCCAGCATTTT
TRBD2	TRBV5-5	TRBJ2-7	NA	CASSLAVAGATGGQYF	TGTGCCAGCAGCTTGGCTGTAGCGGGGGCGACCGGGGGGCAGTACTTC
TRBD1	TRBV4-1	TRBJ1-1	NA	CASSQDPIQGVNTEAFF	TGCGCCAGCAGCCAAGACCCTATACAGGGGGTGAACACTGAAGCTTTCTTT
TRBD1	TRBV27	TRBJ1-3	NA	CASRGTGSFGNTIYF	TGTGCCAGCAGGGGGACAGGGTCATTTGGAAACACCATATATTTT
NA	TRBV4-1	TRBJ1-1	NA	CASSRQQAAGASIFF	TGCGCCAGCAGCCGCCAACAGGCAGCAGGGGCCTCAATTTTCTTT
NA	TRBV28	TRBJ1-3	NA	CASSSSVQVSGNTIYF	TGTGCCAGCAGCTCCTCGGTACAAGTCTCTGGAAACACCATATATTTT
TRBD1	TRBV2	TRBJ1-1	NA	CASSDRGASNTEAFF	TGTGCCAGCAGTGACAGGGGGGCCTCGAACACTGAAGCTTTCTTT
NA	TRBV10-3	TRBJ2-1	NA	CAITNTSLGNEQFF	TGTGCCATCACCAACACCTCACTAGGGAATGAGCAGTTCTTC
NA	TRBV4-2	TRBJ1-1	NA	CASSLPPGGADTEAFF	TGTGCCAGCAGCCTCCCCCCGGGGGGGGCGGACACTGAAGCTTTCTTT
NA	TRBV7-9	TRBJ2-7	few	CASSKSGGTYEQYF	TGTGCCAGCAGTAAAAGCGGCGGCACCTACGAGCAGTACTTC
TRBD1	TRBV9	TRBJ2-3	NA	CASSRSTGALTDTQYF	TGTGCCAGCAGCCGGAGTACAGGGGCGCTCACAGATACGCAGTATTTT
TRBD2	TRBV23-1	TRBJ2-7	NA	CASSLQDGGVYEQYF	TGCGCCAGCAGTCTACAGGACGGGGGGGTCTACGAGCAGTACTTC
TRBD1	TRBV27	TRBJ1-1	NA	CASSLSGTANTEAFF	TGTGCCAGCAGTTTATCCGGGACAGCGAACACTGAAGCTTTCTTT
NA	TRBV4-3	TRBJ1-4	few	CASSRAATGTGSATNEKLFF	TGCGCCAGCAGCCGAGCAGCAACCGGGACTGGGAGTGCAACTAATGAAAAACTGTTTTTT
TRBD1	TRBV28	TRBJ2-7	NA	CASSPGQGAWEQYF	TGTGCCAGCAGTCCGGGACAGGGGGCCTGGGAGCAGTACTTC
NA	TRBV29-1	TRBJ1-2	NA	CSVGQEIGSYGYTF	TGCAGCGTTGGACAGGAAATCGGGTCCTATGGCTACACCTTC
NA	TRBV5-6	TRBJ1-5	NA	CASSIGVPNQPQHF	TGTGCCAGCAGCATAGGGGTTCCTAATCAGCCCCAGCATTTT
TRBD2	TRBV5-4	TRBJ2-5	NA	CASSSGLAQETQYF	TGTGCCAGCAGCTCCGGACTAGCGCAAGAGACCCAGTACTTC
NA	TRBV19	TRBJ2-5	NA	CASSMYRDETQYF	TGTGCCAGTAGCATGTACAGAGACGAGACCCAGTACTTC
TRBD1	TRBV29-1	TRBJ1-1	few	CSVVQGFTEAFF	TGCAGCGTTGTACAGGGGTTCACTGAAGCTTTCTTT
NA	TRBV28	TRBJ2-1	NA	CASSFGGHYNEQFF	TGTGCCAGCAGTTTCGGAGGACACTACAATGAGCAGTTCTTC
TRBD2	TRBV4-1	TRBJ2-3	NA	CASSQGGGVDTQYF	TGCGCCAGCAGCCAAGGCGGGGGGGTCGATACGCAGTATTTT
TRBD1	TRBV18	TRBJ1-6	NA	CASSPVRGQGSSPLHF	TGTGCCAGCTCACCAGTGAGGGGACAGGGAAGTTCACCCCTCCACTTT
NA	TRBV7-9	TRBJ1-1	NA	CASTPAMNTEAFF	TGTGCCAGCACCCCAGCAATGAACACTGAAGCTTTCTTT
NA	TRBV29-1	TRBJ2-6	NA	CSASQGSGANVLTF	TGCAGCGCCTCCCAGGGTTCTGGGGCCAACGTCCTGACTTTC
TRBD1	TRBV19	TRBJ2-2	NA	CAIKTGPNTGELFF	TGTGCCATCAAGACAGGGCCGAACACCGGGGAGCTGTTTTTT
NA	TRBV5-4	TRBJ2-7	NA	CASSLGEEGADSYEQYF	TGTGCCAGCAGCTTGGGTGAGGAGGGGGCCGACTCCTACGAGCAGTACTTC
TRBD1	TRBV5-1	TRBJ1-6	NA	CASRATGERGFGSPLHF	TGCGCCAGCAGGGCCACAGGGGAGCGTGGATTTGGTTCACCCCTCCACTTT
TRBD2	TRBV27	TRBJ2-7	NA	CASSYLAGLSTYEQYF	TGTGCCAGCAGTTACCTAGCGGGCCTCTCAACCTACGAGCAGTACTTC
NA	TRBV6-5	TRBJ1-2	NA	CASSYGQETNYGYTF	TGTGCCAGCAGTTACGGGCAGGAGACTAACTATGGCTACACCTTC
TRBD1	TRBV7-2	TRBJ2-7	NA	CASSPGTGGEQYF	TGTGCCAGCAGCCCAGGGACAGGAGGCGAGCAGTACTTC
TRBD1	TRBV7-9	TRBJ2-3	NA	CASSSDRALTDTQYF	TGTGCCAGCAGCTCAGACAGGGCCCTCACAGATACGCAGTATTTT
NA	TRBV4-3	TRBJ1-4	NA	CASGRTAEQEKLFF	TGCGCCAGCGGACGGACAGCCGAGCAAGAAAAACTGTTTTTT